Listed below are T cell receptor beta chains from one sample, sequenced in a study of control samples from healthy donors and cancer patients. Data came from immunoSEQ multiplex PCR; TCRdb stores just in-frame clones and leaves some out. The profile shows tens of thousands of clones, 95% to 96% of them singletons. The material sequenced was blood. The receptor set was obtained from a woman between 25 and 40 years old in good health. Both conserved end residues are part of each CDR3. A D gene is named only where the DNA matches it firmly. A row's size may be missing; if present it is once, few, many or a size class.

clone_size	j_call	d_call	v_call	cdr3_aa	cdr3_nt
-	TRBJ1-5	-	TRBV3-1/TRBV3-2	CASSPTGSGQPQHF	TGTGCCAGCAGCCCTACAGGGTCCGGACAGCCCCAGCATTTT
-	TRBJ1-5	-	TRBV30	CAWSVPGVGRSNQPQHF	TGTGCCTGGAGTGTACCGGGGGTGGGTAGAAGCAATCAGCCCCAGCATTTT
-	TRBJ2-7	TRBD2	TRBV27	CASSRTTSGSAYEQYF	TGTGCCAGCAGCAGGACTACTAGCGGGAGTGCCTACGAGCAGTACTTC
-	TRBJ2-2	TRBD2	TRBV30	CAWRSYSGRARTGELFF	TGTGCCTGGAGATCCTATAGCGGGAGGGCCCGGACCGGGGAGCTGTTTTTT
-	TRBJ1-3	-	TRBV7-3	CASSLSGNTIYF	TGTGCCAGCAGCCTTTCTGGAAACACCATATATTTT
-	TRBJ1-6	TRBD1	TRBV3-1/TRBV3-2	CASSQGGQGRNSPLHF	TGTGCCAGCAGCCAGGGAGGACAGGGCCGCAATTCACCCCTCCACTTT
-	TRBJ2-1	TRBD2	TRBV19	CATQRGNEQFF	TGTGCCACGCAGCGGGGGAATGAGCAGTTCTTC
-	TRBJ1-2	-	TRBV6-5	CASRVSNYGYTF	TGTGCCAGCAGGGTGTCAAACTATGGCTACACCTTC
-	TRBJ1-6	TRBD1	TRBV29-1	CSDPQGKTYNSPLHF	TGCAGCGACCCACAGGGGAAGACCTATAATTCACCCCTCCACTTT
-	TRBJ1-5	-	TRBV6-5	CASRSTHQPQHF	TGTGCCAGCAGGTCGACCCATCAGCCCCAGCATTTT
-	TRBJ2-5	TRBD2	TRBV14	CASSHSLTSGRQETQYF	TGTGCCAGCAGCCATTCTTTGACTAGCGGGCGTCAAGAGACCCAGTACTTC
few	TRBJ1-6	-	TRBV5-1	CASSLEQHNSPLHF	TGCGCCAGCAGCTTGGAACAGCATAATTCACCCCTCCACTTT
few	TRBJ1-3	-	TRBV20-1	CSASGDSGNTIYF	TGCAGTGCTAGTGGGGACTCCGGAAACACCATATATTTT
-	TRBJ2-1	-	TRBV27	CASSFEGGNEQFF	TGTGCCAGCAGTTTCGAAGGGGGCAATGAGCAGTTCTTC
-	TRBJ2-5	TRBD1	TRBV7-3	CASSLISGQGYQETQYF	TGTGCCAGCAGCTTGATTTCGGGACAGGGGTACCAAGAGACCCAGTACTTC
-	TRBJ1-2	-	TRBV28	CASSLHRETIYGYTF	TGTGCCAGCAGTCTACACAGGGAAACTATTTATGGCTACACCTTC
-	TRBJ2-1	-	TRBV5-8	CASSLWGSSYNEQFF	TGTGCCAGCAGCCTGTGGGGGAGCTCCTACAATGAGCAGTTCTTC
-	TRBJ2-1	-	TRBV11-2	CASSLVLGGSYNEQFF	TGTGCCAGCAGCTTAGTTCTGGGGGGCTCCTACAATGAGCAGTTCTTC
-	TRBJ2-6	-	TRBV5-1	CASSLAGPGTDSGANVLTF	TGCGCCAGCAGCTTGGCCGGGCCGGGTACGGACTCTGGGGCCAACGTCCTGACTTTC
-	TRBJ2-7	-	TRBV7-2	CASSLAFTLDLSYEQYF	TGTGCCAGCAGCTTAGCGTTTACTCTCGACTTATCCTACGAGCAGTACTTC
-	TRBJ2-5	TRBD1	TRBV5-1	CASSSGPGQGSETQYF	TGCGCCAGCAGCTCGGGGCCGGGACAGGGTTCAGAGACCCAGTACTTC
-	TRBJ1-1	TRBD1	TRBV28	CASQNPGQGRTEAFF	TGTGCCAGTCAGAACCCTGGACAGGGGAGAACTGAAGCTTTCTTT
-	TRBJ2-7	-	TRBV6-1	CASSESTYEQYF	TGTGCCAGCAGTGAATCGACCTACGAGCAGTACTTC
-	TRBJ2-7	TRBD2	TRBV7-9	CASSLDKLAGHSYEQYF	TGTGCCAGCAGCTTAGATAAGCTAGCGGGCCACTCCTACGAGCAGTACTTC
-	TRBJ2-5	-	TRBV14	CASSHGETQYF	TGTGCCAGCAGCCATGGAGAGACCCAGTACTTC
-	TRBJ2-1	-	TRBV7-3	CASSLTAAPLGTYNEQFF	TGTGCCAGCAGCTTAACCGCGGCCCCACTGGGAACCTACAATGAGCAGTTCTTC
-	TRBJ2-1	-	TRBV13	CASSLTAAPGFF	TGTGCCAGCAGCTTGACGGCGGCCCCTGGGTTCTTC
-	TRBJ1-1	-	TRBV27	CASSFSGFSVATEAFF	TGTGCCAGCAGTTTTTCCGGATTTAGTGTGGCCACTGAAGCTTTCTTT
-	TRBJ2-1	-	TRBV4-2	CASSQVGQGNSGSGNEQFF	TGTGCCAGCAGCCAAGTGGGACAGGGGAATAGCGGGAGTGGAAATGAGCAGTTCTTC
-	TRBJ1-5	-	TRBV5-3	CARSSRAVPSNQPQHF	TGTGCCAGAAGCTCGCGGGCAGTTCCTAGCAATCAGCCCCAGCATTTT
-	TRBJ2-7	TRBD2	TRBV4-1	CASSHRPTGTSGYEQYF	TGCGCCAGCAGCCACCGACCCACCGGGACTAGCGGTTACGAGCAGTACTTC
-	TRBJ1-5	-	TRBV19	CASSLIRQASNQPQHF	TGTGCCAGTAGTTTAATTCGACAGGCAAGCAATCAGCCCCAGCATTTT
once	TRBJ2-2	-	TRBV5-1	CASSLAGPFTGELFF	TGCGCCAGCAGCTTGGCTGGACCCTTCACCGGGGAGCTGTTTTTT
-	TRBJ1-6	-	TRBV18	CASSPPSKSSYNSPLHF	TGTGCCAGCTCACCACCATCCAAGAGCTCCTATAATTCACCCCTCCACTTT
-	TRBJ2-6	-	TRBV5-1	CASSLATPGANVLTF	TGCGCCAGCAGCTTGGCTACCCCTGGGGCCAACGTCCTGACTTTC
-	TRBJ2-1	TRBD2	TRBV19	CASSASGGSYNEQFF	TGTGCCAGTAGTGCGAGCGGGGGCTCCTACAATGAGCAGTTCTTC
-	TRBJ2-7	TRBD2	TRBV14	CASSQPWTSGSPEQYF	TGTGCCAGCAGCCAACCCTGGACTAGCGGGAGTCCCGAGCAGTACTTC
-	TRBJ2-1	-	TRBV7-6	CASSLGRRPYNEQFF	TGTGCCAGCAGCTTAGGACGGAGGCCCTACAATGAGCAGTTCTTC
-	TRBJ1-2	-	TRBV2	CASSVGRVGYTF	TGTGCCAGCAGTGTGGGCAGGGTAGGCTACACCTTC
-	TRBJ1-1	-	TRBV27	CASSLLGGTEAFF	TGTGCCAGCAGTTTACTAGGAGGAACTGAAGCTTTCTTT
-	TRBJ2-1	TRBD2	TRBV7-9	CASSWGSGREQFF	TGTGCCAGCAGTTGGGGGAGCGGGAGGGAGCAGTTCTTC